Presented here are 11 T cell receptor beta chains from one specimen sequenced in a study of blood T cell repertoires in COVID-19 (dated by TCRdb to the early 2020s). Libraries were constructed by the immunoSEQ multiplex PCR assay. The table was pulled from immuneACCESS by TCRdb, which kept in-frame rearrangements only. Such tables lose some clones; where checked, under half of the loss comes from unresolved V genes, and the rest has no known cause. This sample lists 70,000 to 95,000 clones; about 87% were detected once. The top ten clones comprise about 5.3% of the sample. Input material: peripheral blood. These receptors came from a man over 45 with active COVID-19.

V gene TRBV28 combines with J gene TRBJ2-5; 10 bases align to TRBD1. CDR1 is MDHEN and CDR2 is SYDVKM in the germline V gene. J was trimmed by 5 bases and V by 5 bases; bases with no gene match: 11. This CDR3 has 16 amino acids. The CDR3 DNA is TGTGCCAGCAGTCCCGCCGGGACAGGGGCGTTGGAGACCCAGTACTTC. Amino acid sequence: CASSPAGTGALETQYF.

V usage is TRBV6-5 and J usage is TRBJ1-5, with a possible D match to TRBD1 (5 bases). CDR1 is MNHEY and CDR2 is SVGAGI in the germline V gene. The CDR3 loop spans 15 amino acids. Trimming cost V 6 bases and J 0 bases, with 12 bases left between them. As DNA, the CDR3 is TGTGCCAGCAGCGGACAAGGCTATAGCAATCAGCCCCAGCATTTT. Protein sequence: CASSGQGYSNQPQHF.

The chain links TRBV5-6 to TRBJ2-1, with 7 positions matching TRBD1. This CDR3 has 16 amino acids. The germline V gene encodes CDR1 SGHDT and CDR2 YYEEEE. J was trimmed by 1 base and V by 5 bases; bases with no gene match: 9. CDR3 DNA sequence: TGTGCCAGCAGTCCAGAGACAGGGATTTCCTACAATGAGCAGTTCTTC. The encoded protein is CASSPETGISYNEQFF.

The V gene is TRBV19, the J gene TRBJ1-6; 7 bases fit TRBD1. CDR3 size: 13 residues. Germline V gene sequence: CDR1 LNHDA, CDR2 SQIVND (reference sequence). J was trimmed by 7 bases and V by 7 bases; bases with no gene match: 4. In nucleotides, the CDR3 is TGTGCCAGTACGAGGGGGCAGAATTCACCCCTCCACTTT. Translation: CASTRGQNSPLHF.

The chain carries TRBV5-1 and TRBJ2-3; D not resolved. The CDR3 extends over 14 amino acids. V lost 4 bases to trimming and J lost 0 bases, with 9 bases between them. The V gene's germline CDR1 is SGHRS and CDR2 YFSETQ. The CDR3 coding sequence is TGCGCCAGCAGCGACTCAAGGAGCACAGATACGCAGTATTTT. It specifies CASSDSRSTDTQYF.

The rearrangement uses TRBV24-1 and TRBJ2-7, with a tentative D call TRBD1 (5 bases). Germline-derived CDR1 and CDR2 are KGHDR and SFDVKD. V was shortened by 4 bases and J by 3 bases, with 9 bases between the two germline ends. The length of the CDR3 is 13 residues. The CDR3 bases are TGTGCCACCAGTGACACAGGCCTCTACGAGCAGTACTTC. The encoded protein is CATSDTGLYEQYF.

V gene TRBV28 combines with J gene TRBJ2-7, with 8 bases that match TRBD1. CDR3 size: 14 residues. Per the germline V gene, CDR1 is MDHEN and CDR2 is SYDVKM. V shed 4 bases and J 2 bases; nucleotides not matched to a gene: 4. The CDR3 loop is CASSSPGQAYEQYF. The CDR3 bases are TGTGCCAGCAGTTCACCGGGACAGGCCTACGAGCAGTACTTC.

The chain has TRBV6-2 or TRBV6-3 and TRBJ2-5; 9 bases map to TRBD1. Trimming at V came to 4 bases and at J to 0 bases, leaving 12 bases not matched to a gene. The CDR3 runs to 18 residues. CDR1 and CDR2 (germline): MNHEY, SVGEGT. The DNA of the CDR3 is TGTGCCAGCAGTTTCCAGACCAGGGACAGGGCCAACCAAGAGACCCAGTACTTC. As protein: CASSFQTRDRANQETQYF.

The V and J genes are TRBV4-1 and TRBJ2-2, with 10 bases that match TRBD1. V lost 4 bases, J lost 6 bases, and 5 bases stayed unmatched. This CDR3 is built from 15 residues. CDR1 is MGHRA, CDR2 YSYEKL, per germline. CDR3 amino acids: CASSPTGTGAGELFF. The CDR3 DNA reads as TGCGCCAGCAGCCCTACCGGGACAGGGGCCGGGGAGCTGTTTTTT.

This CDR3 reads CASSYSDRERYEQYF. The CDR3, as DNA: TGTGCCAGCAGTTACTCGGATCGGGAGAGATACGAGCAGTACTTC. The J gene is TRBJ2-7, the V gene TRBV6-6; weak D call: TRBD2 (6 bases). The V gene lost 0 bases and the J gene lost 4 bases, with 13 bases spanning the gap. The CDR3 extends over 15 amino acids. Germline lookup yields CDR1 MNHNY and CDR2 SVGAGI (reference sequence).

The genes are TRBV28 and TRBJ1-2; D possibly corresponds to TRBD1 (6 bases). Germline V gene sequence: CDR1 MDHEN, CDR2 SYDVKM. The CDR3 loop spans 13 amino acids. The V gene lost 2 bases and the J gene lost 6 bases, with 10 bases spanning the gap. CDR3 amino acids: CASSLIGQNGYTF. CDR3 DNA sequence: TGTGCCAGCAGTTTAATAGGACAGAATGGCTACACCTTC.